The sequence of this TCR beta chain was determined in a study of blood T cell repertoires in COVID-19. In the study overall: Acute-phase and convalescent COVID-19 samples originated in the United States, Italy and Spain. Sample material is recorded as cDNA or gDNA derived from T cells, B-cell-depleted T cells, or PBMCs.

Seattle researchers signed up patients amid active infection and tracked them longitudinally. Trimming removed 2 bases from V and 3 bases from J; junction bases left unmatched: 3. The germline CDR1 and CDR2 sequences are SGHNT and YYREEE (reference sequence). The CDR3 spans 15 residues. The authors' processing: Amplification of reference gene primers provided the estimated nucleated cell counts. Clones were sequenced by immunoSEQ multiplex PCR, and TCRdb holds only the in-frame ones, with some missing. V and J calls plus clone size are reproduced from that table; the DNA served to infer D and trimming. This sample has 300,000 to 350,000 clones, with approximately 86% found just once.

The chain joins TRBV5-4 to TRBJ1-4, with TRBD1 matching over 8 bases. Material: peripheral blood. The origin of this receptor is a man in his thirties or forties with COVID-19, enrolled during active disease. CDR3 loop: CASSLAGGANEKLFF. DNA of the CDR3: TGTGCCAGCAGCTTAGCAGGGGGCGCTAATGAAAAACTGTTTTTT. The full variable domain, its missing parts supplied by reference TRBV5-4 and TRBJ1-4, is ETGVTQSPTHLIKTRGQQVTLRCSSQSGHNTVSWYQQALGQGPQFIFQYYREEENGRGNFPPRFSGLQFPNYSSELNVNALELDDSALYLCASSLAGGANEKLFFGSGTQLSVL.